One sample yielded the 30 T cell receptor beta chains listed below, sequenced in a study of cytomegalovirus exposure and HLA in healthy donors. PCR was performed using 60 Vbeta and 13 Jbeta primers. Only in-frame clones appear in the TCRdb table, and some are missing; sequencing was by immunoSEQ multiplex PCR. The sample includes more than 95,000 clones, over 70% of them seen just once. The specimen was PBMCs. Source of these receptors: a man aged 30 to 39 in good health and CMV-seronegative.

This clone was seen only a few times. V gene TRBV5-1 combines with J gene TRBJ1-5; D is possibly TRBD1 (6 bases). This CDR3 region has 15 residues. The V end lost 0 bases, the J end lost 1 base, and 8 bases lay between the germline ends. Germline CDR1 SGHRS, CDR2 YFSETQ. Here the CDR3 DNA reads TGCGCCAGCAGCTTGGGGCAGGGGAGCAATCAGCCCCAGCATTTT. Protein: CASSLGQGSNQPQHF.

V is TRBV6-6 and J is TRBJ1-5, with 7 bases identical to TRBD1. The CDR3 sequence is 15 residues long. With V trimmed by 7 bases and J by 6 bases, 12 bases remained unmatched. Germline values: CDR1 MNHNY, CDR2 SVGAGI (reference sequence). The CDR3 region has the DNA TGTGCCAGCACCGAGACAGGGTACAATCTTCAGCCCCAGCATTTT. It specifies CASTETGYNLQPQHF.

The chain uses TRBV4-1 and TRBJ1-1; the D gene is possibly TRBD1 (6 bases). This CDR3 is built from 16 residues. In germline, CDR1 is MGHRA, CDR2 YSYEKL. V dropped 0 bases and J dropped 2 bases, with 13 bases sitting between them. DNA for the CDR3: TGCGCCAGCAGCCAAGAATTAGGACAGCTCAACACTGAAGCTTTCTTT. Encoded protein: CASSQELGQLNTEAFF.

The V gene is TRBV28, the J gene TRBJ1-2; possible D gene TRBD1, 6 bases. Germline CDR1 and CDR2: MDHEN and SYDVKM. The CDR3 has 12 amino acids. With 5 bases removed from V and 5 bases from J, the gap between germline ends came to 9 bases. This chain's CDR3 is CASSTQGYGYTF. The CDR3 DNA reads TGTGCCAGCAGTACTCAGGGGTATGGCTACACCTTC.

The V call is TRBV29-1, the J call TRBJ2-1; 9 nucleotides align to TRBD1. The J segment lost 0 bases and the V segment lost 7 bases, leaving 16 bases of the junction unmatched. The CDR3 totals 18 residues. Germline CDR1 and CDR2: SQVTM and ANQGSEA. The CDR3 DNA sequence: TGCAGCGCCAATTGGGACAGGGCCTCCGAGGGCTCCTACAATGAGCAGTTCTTC. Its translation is CSANWDRASEGSYNEQFF.

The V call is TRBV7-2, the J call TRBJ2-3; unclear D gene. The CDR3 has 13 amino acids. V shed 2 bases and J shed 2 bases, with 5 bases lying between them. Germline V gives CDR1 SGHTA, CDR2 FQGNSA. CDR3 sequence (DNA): TGTGCCAGCAGCTTACCCTTCACAGATACGCAGTATTTT. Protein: CASSLPFTDTQYF.

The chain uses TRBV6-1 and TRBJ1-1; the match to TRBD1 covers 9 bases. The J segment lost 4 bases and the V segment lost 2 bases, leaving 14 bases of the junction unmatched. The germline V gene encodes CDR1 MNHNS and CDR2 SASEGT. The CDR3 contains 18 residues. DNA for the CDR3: TGTGCCAGCAGTGAATCGGGGACAGGGCGGCGTGGAAGCACTGAAGCTTTCTTT. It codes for CASSESGTGRRGSTEAFF.

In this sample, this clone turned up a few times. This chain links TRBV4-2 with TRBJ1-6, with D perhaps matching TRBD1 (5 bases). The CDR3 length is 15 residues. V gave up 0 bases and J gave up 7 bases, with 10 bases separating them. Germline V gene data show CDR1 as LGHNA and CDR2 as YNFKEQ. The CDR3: CASSQESQGNSPLHF. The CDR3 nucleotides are TGTGCCAGCAGCCAAGAAAGCCAGGGAAATTCACCCCTCCACTTT.

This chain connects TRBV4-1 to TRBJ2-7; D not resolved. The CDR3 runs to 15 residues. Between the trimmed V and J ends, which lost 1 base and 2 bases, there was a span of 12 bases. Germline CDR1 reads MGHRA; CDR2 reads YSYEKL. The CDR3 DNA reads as TGCGCCAGCAGCCAAGTTTCTGCACTGGCCTACGAGCAGTACTTC. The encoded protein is CASSQVSALAYEQYF.

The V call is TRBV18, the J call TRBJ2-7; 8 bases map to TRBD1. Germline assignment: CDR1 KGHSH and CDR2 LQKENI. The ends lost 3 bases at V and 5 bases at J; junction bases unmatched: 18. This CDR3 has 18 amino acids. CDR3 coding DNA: TGTGCCAGCTCACCTCGTTTCCCATTCCCGGGACAGGCCAACGAGCAGTACTTC. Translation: CASSPRFPFPGQANEQYF.

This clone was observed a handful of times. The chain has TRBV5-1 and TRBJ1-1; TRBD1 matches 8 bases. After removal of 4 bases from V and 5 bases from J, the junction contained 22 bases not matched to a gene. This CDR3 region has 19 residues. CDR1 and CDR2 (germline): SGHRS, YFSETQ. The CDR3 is CASSPALGQGRSVWTEAFF. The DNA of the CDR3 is TGCGCCAGCAGCCCTGCACTTGGACAGGGTCGGTCGGTGTGGACTGAAGCTTTCTTT.

As DNA, the CDR3 is TGTGCCAGCAGCCTCGGGGGGGCAGCCGACAATGAGCAGTTCTTC. This encodes CASSLGGAADNEQFF. V and J are TRBV9 and TRBJ2-1, with TRBD2 matching over 8 bases. J was trimmed by 5 bases and V by 4 bases; bases with no gene match: 8. Germline CDR1 SGDLS, CDR2 YYNGEE. CDR3 length: 15 residues.

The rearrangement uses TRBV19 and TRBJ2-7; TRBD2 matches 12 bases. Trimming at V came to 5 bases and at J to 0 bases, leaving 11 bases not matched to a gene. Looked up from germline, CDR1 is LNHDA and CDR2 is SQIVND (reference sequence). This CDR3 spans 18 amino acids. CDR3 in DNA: TGTGCCAGTAGTCCCCTACTAGCGGGGGGACTACTCTCCTACGAGCAGTACTTC. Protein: CASSPLLAGGLLSYEQYF.

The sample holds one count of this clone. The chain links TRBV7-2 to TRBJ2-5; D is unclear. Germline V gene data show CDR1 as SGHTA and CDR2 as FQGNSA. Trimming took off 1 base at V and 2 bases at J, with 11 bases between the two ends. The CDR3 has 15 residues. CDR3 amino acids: CASSLVGSAQETQYF. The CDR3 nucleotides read TGTGCCAGCAGCTTAGTCGGGTCGGCACAAGAGACCCAGTACTTC.

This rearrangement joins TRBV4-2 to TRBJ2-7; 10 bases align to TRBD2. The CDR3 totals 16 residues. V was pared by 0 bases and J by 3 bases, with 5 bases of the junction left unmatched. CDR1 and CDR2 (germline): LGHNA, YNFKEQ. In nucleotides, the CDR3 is TGTGCCAGCAGCCAAGATCAGCCTAGCGGGAGCTACGAGCAGTACTTC. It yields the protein CASSQDQPSGSYEQYF.

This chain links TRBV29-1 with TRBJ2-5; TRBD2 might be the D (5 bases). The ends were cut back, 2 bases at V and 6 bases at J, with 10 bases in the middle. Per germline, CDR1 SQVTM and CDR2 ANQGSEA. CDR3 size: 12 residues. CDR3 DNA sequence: TGCAGCGTTGAATCTAGCCTCCAGACCCAGTACTTC. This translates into CSVESSLQTQYF.

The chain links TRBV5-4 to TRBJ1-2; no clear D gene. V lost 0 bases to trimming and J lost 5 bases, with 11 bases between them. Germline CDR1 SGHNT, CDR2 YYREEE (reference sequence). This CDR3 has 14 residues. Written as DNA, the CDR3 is TGTGCCAGCAGCTTGGCCGGGGTAGGGTATGGCTACACCTTC. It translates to CASSLAGVGYGYTF.

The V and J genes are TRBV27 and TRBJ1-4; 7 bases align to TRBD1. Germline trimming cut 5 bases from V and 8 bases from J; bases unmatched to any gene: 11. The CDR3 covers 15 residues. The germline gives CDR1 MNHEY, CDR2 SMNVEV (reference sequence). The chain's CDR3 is CASSLKGQWQEKLFF. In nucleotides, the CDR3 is TGTGCCAGCAGTCTCAAGGGACAGTGGCAAGAAAAACTGTTTTTT.

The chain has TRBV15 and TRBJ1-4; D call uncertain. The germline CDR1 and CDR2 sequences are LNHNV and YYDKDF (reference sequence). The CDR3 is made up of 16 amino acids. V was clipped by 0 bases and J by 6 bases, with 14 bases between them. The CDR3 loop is CATSREAGGIDEKLFF. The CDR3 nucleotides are TGTGCCACCAGCAGAGAAGCGGGCGGGATTGATGAAAAACTGTTTTTT.

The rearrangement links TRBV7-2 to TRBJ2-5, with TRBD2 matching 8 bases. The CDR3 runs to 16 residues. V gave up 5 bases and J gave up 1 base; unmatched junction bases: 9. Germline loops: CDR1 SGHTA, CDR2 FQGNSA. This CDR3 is CASSRSGTTPQETQYF. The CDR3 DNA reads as TGTGCCAGCAGCCGTAGCGGGACAACCCCCCAAGAGACCCAGTACTTC.

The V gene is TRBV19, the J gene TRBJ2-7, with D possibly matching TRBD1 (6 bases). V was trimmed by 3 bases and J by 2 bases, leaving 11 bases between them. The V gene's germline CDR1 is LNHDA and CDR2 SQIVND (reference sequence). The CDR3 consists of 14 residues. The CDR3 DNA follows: TGTGCCAGTAGTATCGCTGCAGGGGCCTACGAGCAGTACTTC. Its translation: CASSIAAGAYEQYF.

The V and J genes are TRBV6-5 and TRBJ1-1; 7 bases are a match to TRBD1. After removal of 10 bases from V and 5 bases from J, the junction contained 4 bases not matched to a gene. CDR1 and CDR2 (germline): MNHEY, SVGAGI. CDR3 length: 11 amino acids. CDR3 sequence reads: CATNRGTEAFF. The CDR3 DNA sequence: TGTGCCACGAACAGGGGAACTGAAGCTTTCTTT.

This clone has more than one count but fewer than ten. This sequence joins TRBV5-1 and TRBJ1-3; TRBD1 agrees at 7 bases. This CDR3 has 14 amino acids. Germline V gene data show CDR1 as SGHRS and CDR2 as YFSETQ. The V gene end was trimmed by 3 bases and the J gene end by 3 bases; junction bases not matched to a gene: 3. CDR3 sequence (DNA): TGCGCCAGCAGCTCGACAGGGAGTGGAAACACCATATATTTT. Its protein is CASSSTGSGNTIYF. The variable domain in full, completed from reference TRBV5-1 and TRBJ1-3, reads KAGVTQTPRYLIKTRGQQVTLSCSPISGHRSVSWYQQTPGQGLQFLFEYFSETQRNKGNFPGRFSGRQFSNSRSEMNVSTLELGDSALYLCASSSTGSGNTIYFGEGSWLTVV.

CDR3 in amino acids: CASSYYDGNSYEQYF. CDR3 nucleotides: TGTGCCAGCAGTTACTATGACGGGAACTCCTACGAGCAGTACTTC. The chain is built from TRBV6-6 and TRBJ2-7; TRBD2 might be the D (5 bases). The CDR3 contains 15 residues. Trimming removed 1 base at V and 0 bases at J, with 10 bases between. CDR1 MNHNY and CDR2 SVGAGI come from the germline V gene (reference sequence).

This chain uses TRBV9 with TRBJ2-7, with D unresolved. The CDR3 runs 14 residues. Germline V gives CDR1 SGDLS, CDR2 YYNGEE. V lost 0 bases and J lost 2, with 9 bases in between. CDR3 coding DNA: TGTGCCAGCAGCGTAGACAGCCAGACCTACGAGCAGTACTTC. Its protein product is CASSVDSQTYEQYF.

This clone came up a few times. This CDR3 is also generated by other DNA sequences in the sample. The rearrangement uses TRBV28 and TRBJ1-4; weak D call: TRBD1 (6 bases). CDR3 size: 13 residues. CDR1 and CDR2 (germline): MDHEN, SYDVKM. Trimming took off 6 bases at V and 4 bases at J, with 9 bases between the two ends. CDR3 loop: CASRDSLNEKLFF. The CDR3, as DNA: TGTGCCAGCAGGGACAGCCTTAATGAAAAACTGTTTTTT.

CDR3 region: CASCRGNGGYGYTF. CDR3 coding DNA: TGTGCCAGCTGCAGGGGCAACGGCGGCTATGGCTACACCTTC. The rearrangement joins TRBV9 to TRBJ1-2; D perhaps matches TRBD1 (6 bases). Trimming removed 7 bases from V and 4 bases from J, with 17 bases in between. The CDR3 length is 14 residues. The germline V gene has CDR1 SGDLS and CDR2 YYNGEE.

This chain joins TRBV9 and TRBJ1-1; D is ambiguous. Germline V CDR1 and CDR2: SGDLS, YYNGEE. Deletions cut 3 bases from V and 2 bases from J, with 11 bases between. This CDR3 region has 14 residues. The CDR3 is CASSEGVQNTEAFF. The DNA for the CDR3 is TGTGCCAGCAGCGAAGGAGTACAAAACACTGAAGCTTTCTTT. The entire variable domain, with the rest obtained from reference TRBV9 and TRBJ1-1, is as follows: DSGVTQTPKHLITATGQRVTLRCSPRSGDLSVYWYQQSLDQGLQFLIQYYNGEERAKGNILERFSAQQFPDLHSELNLSSLELGDSALYFCASSEGVQNTEAFFGQGTRLTVV.

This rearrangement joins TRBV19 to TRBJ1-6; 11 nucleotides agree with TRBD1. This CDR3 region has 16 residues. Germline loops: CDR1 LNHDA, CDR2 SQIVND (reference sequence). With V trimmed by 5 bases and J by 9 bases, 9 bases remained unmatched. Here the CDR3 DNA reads TGTGCCAGTAGTTACAAGCTTGGGACAGGGGGTTCACCCCTCCACTTT. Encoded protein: CASSYKLGTGGSPLHF.

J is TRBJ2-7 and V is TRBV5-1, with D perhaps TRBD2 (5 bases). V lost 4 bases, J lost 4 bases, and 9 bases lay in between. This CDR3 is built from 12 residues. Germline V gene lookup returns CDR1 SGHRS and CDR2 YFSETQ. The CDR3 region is CASSIEGYEQYF. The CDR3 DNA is TGCGCCAGCAGCATCGAGGGATACGAGCAGTACTTC.